A single sample gave rise to the 14 T cell receptor beta chains below, sequenced in a study of T cells in localized non-small cell lung cancer. Assay used: immunoSEQ multiplex PCR; TCRdb lists only in-frame clones, some missing. The profile covers about 70,000 clones, with approximately 87% appearing a single time and 20% to 25% taken by the ten largest. Sequenced material: peripheral blood, taken before any cancer treatment. The receptor source for this set is a male donor at least 60 years old with stage III squamous cell lung carcinoma.

V is TRBV18 and J is TRBJ1-1; the D gene is possibly TRBD1 (5 bases). CDR1 is KGHSH and CDR2 is LQKENI in the germline V gene. V lost 3 bases and J lost 3, with 8 bases in between. The CDR3 has 13 residues. In nucleotides, the CDR3 is TGTGCCAGCTCACCGGGGACGGACACTGAAGCTTTCTTT. Protein product: CASSPGTDTEAFF.

The V and J genes are TRBV11-1 and TRBJ2-1; TRBD2 aligns across 10 bases. Losses at the gene ends were 3 bases for V and 4 bases for J; bases not matched to a gene: 6. Per the germline V gene, CDR1 is SGHAT and CDR2 is FQDESV (reference sequence). This CDR3 has 16 amino acids. CDR3 sequence: CASSFLAGVSYNEQFF. DNA for the CDR3: TGTGCCAGCAGCTTTCTAGCGGGGGTTTCGTACAATGAGCAGTTCTTC.

This rearrangement joins TRBV21-1 to TRBJ2-7; whether TRBD1, the table's D call, matches the DNA was not checked. TRBV21-1 is a known pseudogene. This CDR3 comprises 15 residues. The CDR3 loop reads CASSKGGQGPGEQYF. CDR3 sequence (DNA): TGTGCCAGCAGCAAAGGGGGACAGGGGCCAGGGGAGCAGTACTTC.

V usage is TRBV27 and J usage is TRBJ1-2; D is uncertain. This CDR3 spans 13 amino acids. Trimming removed 3 bases from V and 2 bases from J, with 7 bases in between. CDR1 and CDR2 (germline): MNHEY, SMNVEV (reference sequence). For the CDR3, the DNA is TGTGCCAGCAGTTTCACTTCAAACTATGGCTACACCTTC. As protein: CASSFTSNYGYTF.

The chain combines TRBV7-6 with TRBJ1-6; D is unclear. V gave up 8 bases and J gave up 8 bases, with 10 bases separating them. Germline-derived CDR1 and CDR2 are SGHVS and FNYEAQ. This CDR3 is 12 amino acids long. DNA for the CDR3: TGTGCCAGCGGTCAGGTGGATTCACCCCTCCACTTT. Translating gives CASGQVDSPLHF.

The rearrangement links TRBV18 to TRBJ1-1; possible D gene TRBD1, 5 bases. The germline V gene encodes CDR1 KGHSH and CDR2 LQKENI. This CDR3 has 13 residues. V was trimmed by 3 bases and J by 0 bases, leaving 5 bases between them. CDR3 DNA sequence: TGTGCCAGCTCACCGGGACTGAACACTGAAGCTTTCTTT. Amino acid sequence: CASSPGLNTEAFF.

This clone was observed a handful of times. This CDR3 reads CASRETAMNSPLHF. The CDR3, as DNA: TGTGCCAGCAGGGAGACAGCCATGAATTCACCCCTCCACTTT. The rearrangement joins TRBV7-9 to TRBJ1-6; TRBD1 might be the D (5 bases). V shed 6 bases and J shed 7 bases, with 13 bases lying between them. The CDR3 totals 14 residues. Germline CDR1 is SEHNR and CDR2 is FQNEAQ (reference sequence).

The chain recombines TRBV9 with TRBJ2-3; D may be TRBD1 (5 bases). The CDR3 length is 13 residues. From germline, CDR1 is SGDLS and CDR2 YYNGEE. V lost 0 bases to trimming and J lost 6 bases, with 8 bases between them. In DNA form, the CDR3 reads TGTGCCAGCAGCGTAGCTGGGGCCGATACGCAGTATTTT. Translated: CASSVAGADTQYF.

The chain uses TRBV7-9 and TRBJ1-1, with D unresolved. Trimming stripped 8 bases from V and 3 bases from J, with 7 bases between. CDR1 is SEHNR, CDR2 FQNEAQ, per germline (reference sequence). This CDR3 region has 11 residues. CDR3 sequence reads: CASGLYTEAFF. The CDR3 DNA is TGTGCCAGCGGCCTCTACACTGAAGCTTTCTTT.

This sequence joins TRBV10-3 and TRBJ1-6; 8 bases align to TRBD1. Germline V gives CDR1 ENHRY, CDR2 SYGVKD. Losses at the gene ends were 6 bases for V and 9 bases for J; bases not matched to a gene: 4. The CDR3 is 13 residues long. Here the CDR3 reads CAIRTGVGSPLHF. The CDR3 DNA reads as TGTGCCATCAGGACAGGGGTAGGTTCACCCCTCCACTTT.

CDR3 loop: CAISESGGGQNTGELFF. CDR3 sequence (DNA): TGTGCCATCAGTGAGTCCGGTGGGGGGCAGAACACCGGGGAGCTGTTTTTT. The chain joins TRBV10-3 to TRBJ2-2; either TRBD1 or TRBD2 may fit D (6 bases each). V was cut by 0 bases and J by 1 base, with 12 bases left in between. This CDR3 has 17 residues. Germline loops: CDR1 ENHRY, CDR2 SYGVKD.

The V gene is TRBV21-1, the J gene TRBJ2-7; the table assigns TRBD1, which was not confirmed against the DNA. TRBV21-1 is an annotated pseudogene. This CDR3 region has 15 residues. The CDR3, as DNA: TGTGCCAGCAGCCAAGACAGGGCCTGGATCTACGAGCAGTACGTC. Its translation is CASSQDRAWIYEQYV.

The V and J genes are TRBV6-1 and TRBJ1-5, with D tentatively TRBD1 (6 bases). The germline V and J ends were trimmed by 11 bases and 2 bases, with 13 bases remaining between them. Germline V lookup: CDR1 MNHNS, CDR2 SASEGT. This CDR3 region has 13 residues. CDR3 sequence reads: CAAKGGGNQPQHF. CDR3 in DNA: TGTGCCGCTAAGGGGGGAGGCAATCAGCCCCAGCATTTT.

V is TRBV28 and J is TRBJ1-1; D uncertain. Trimming stripped 2 bases from V and 8 bases from J, with 6 bases between. Germline-derived CDR1 and CDR2 are MDHEN and SYDVKM. The CDR3 runs to 11 residues. In DNA, the CDR3 is TGTGCCAGCAGTTTAAGTAGGGAAGCTTTCTTT. It specifies CASSLSREAFF.